The next 21 T cell receptor beta chains were all read from a single sample in a study of T cell responses to AZD1222 COVID-19 vaccine. Only in-frame clones appear in the TCRdb table, and some are missing; sequencing was by immunoSEQ multiplex PCR. Found here are 150,000 or so clones, just over 90% of them singletons; the top ten hold 2.5% to 3%. The material was peripheral blood, obtained on day 0 of AZD1222 vaccination. The receptor set was obtained from an adult in good health.

The gene calls are TRBV2 and TRBJ2-7; the match to TRBD2 covers 9 bases. The CDR3 sequence is 16 residues long. The V gene's germline CDR1 is SNHLY and CDR2 FYNNEI. Unmatched junction bases numbered 13, after V lost 6 bases and J lost 4 bases. CDR3 coding DNA: TGTGCCAGCAGAGGCCCTTCTAGCGGGACCCCATACGAGCAGTACTTC. Its translation is CASRGPSSGTPYEQYF.

Only a few counts were recorded for this clone. V usage is TRBV4-2 and J usage is TRBJ1-2; maybe TRBD1 (5 bases). The V gene's germline CDR1 is LGHNA and CDR2 YNFKEQ. CDR3 length: 14 amino acids. Trimming pared 1 base from V and 6 bases from J, leaving 12 bases between. CDR3 nucleotides: TGTGCCAGCAGCCAAGCGACAGACACAAATGGCTACACCTTC. This encodes CASSQATDTNGYTF.

The V and J genes are TRBV28 and TRBJ2-7, with D perhaps TRBD2 (5 bases). V was trimmed by 2 bases and J by 7 bases, leaving 15 bases between them. This CDR3 has 14 residues. The germline gives CDR1 MDHEN, CDR2 SYDVKM. The DNA of the CDR3 is TGTGCCAGCAGTTTACTCCGAGGGAGTGGTGAGCAGTACTTC. It translates to CASSLLRGSGEQYF.

The chain employs TRBV5-6 and TRBJ1-2, with D unresolved. The germline CDR1 and CDR2 sequences are SGHDT and YYEEEE. This CDR3 has 17 amino acids. Deletions cut 0 bases from V and 5 bases from J, with 20 bases between. The CDR3 loop reads CASSLDALGGSGYGYTF. The CDR3 DNA reads TGTGCCAGCAGCTTGGATGCATTGGGAGGGTCGGGATATGGCTACACCTTC.

V usage is TRBV7-8 and J usage is TRBJ2-3; TRBD2 agrees at 7 bases. The trim removed 4 bases at V and 0 bases at J, leaving 4 bases unmatched. The CDR3 length is 15 residues. CDR1 is SGHVS, CDR2 FQNEAQ, per germline. The CDR3 loop is CASSSWTSSTDTQYF. CDR3 sequence (DNA): TGTGCCAGCAGCTCCTGGACTAGTAGCACAGATACGCAGTATTTT.

The CDR3 nucleotides read TGTGCCAGCAGTGCCATCAATAGCAATCAGCCCCAGCATTTT. As protein: CASSAINSNQPQHF. J is TRBJ1-5 and V is TRBV6-4, with D unresolved. Trimming removed 4 bases at V and 0 bases at J, with 7 bases between. The CDR3 has 14 residues. Germline V CDR1 and CDR2: MRHNA, SNTAGT.

The rearrangement uses TRBV6-5 and TRBJ1-3, with 8 bases matching TRBD1. In germline, CDR1 is MNHEY, CDR2 SVGAGI. Trimming removed 6 bases from V and 9 bases from J; junction bases left unmatched: 10. This CDR3 is 14 amino acids long. The CDR3 spells CASSQGQEFGTIYF. The CDR3 DNA reads TGTGCCAGCAGCCAGGGACAGGAATTCGGCACCATATATTTT.

This clone is a singleton in its sample. The V call is TRBV30, the J call TRBJ2-5; TRBD1 aligns across 8 bases. Germline V lookup: CDR1 GTSNPN, CDR2 SVGIG (reference sequence). CDR3 length: 13 residues. V lost 5 bases to trimming and J lost 0 bases; unmatched junction nucleotides: 2. CDR3 sequence reads: CAWDRGNQETQYF. The CDR3 nucleotides are TGTGCCTGGGACAGGGGTAACCAAGAGACCCAGTACTTC.

The CDR3 reads CASSQRSYGYTF. The CDR3, as DNA: TGTGCCAGCAGCCAAAGGAGCTATGGCTACACCTTC. The chain combines TRBV7-9 with TRBJ1-2; D gene unclear. V shed 5 bases and J shed 4 bases, with 8 bases lying between them. The CDR3 loop spans 12 amino acids. CDR1 SEHNR and CDR2 FQNEAQ come from the germline V gene (reference sequence).

The V call is TRBV27, the J call TRBJ2-7; tentatively, D is TRBD1 (7 bases). The CDR3 has 14 amino acids. The ends were cut back, 7 bases at V and 7 bases at J, with 20 bases in the middle. The germline V gene encodes CDR1 MNHEY and CDR2 SMNVEV (reference sequence). The CDR3 bases are TGTGCCAGCACCCCGATTGAGGGGGCGGGGGAGCAGTACTTC. Translated: CASTPIEGAGEQYF.

The CDR3 sequence: CATNPTSGTGELFF. The CDR3, as DNA: TGTGCCACCAATCCGACTAGCGGCACCGGGGAGCTGTTTTTT. J is TRBJ2-2 and V is TRBV24-1, with 9 nucleotides matching TRBD2. The V gene end was trimmed by 8 bases and the J gene end by 4 bases; junction bases not matched to a gene: 4. The germline V gene has CDR1 KGHDR and CDR2 SFDVKD. CDR3 length equals 14 residues.

This sequence joins TRBV6-4 and TRBJ2-3, with unresolved D. The CDR3 contains 12 residues. Germline CDR1 reads MRHNA; CDR2 reads SNTAGT. Trimming removed 0 bases from V and 12 bases from J, with 10 bases in between. CDR3 sequence: CASSDSPGPQYF. For the CDR3, the DNA is TGTGCCAGCAGTGACTCCCCCGGGCCTCAGTATTTT.

This chain connects TRBV18 to TRBJ2-3, with D perhaps being TRBD1 or TRBD2 (5 bases each). Germline V CDR1 and CDR2: KGHSH, LQKENI. CDR3 length: 15 residues. V was pared by 2 bases and J by 1 base, with 10 bases between. The CDR3 reads CASSPGSGRTDTQYF. CDR3 in DNA: TGTGCCAGCTCACCAGGATCGGGACGCACAGATACGCAGTATTTT.

This clone was observed a single time. Here the CDR3 reads CASSIGGQSYEQYF. CDR3 bases: TGTGCCAGTAGTATAGGAGGCCAAAGCTACGAGCAGTACTTC. The J gene is TRBJ2-7, the V gene TRBV19, with no clear D. Germline CDR1 reads LNHDA; CDR2 reads SQIVND (reference sequence). This CDR3 is built from 14 residues. V was cut by 1 base and J by 3 bases, with 10 bases left in between.

This clone was detected a few times. CDR3 bases: TGTGCCAGCAGTTACTCCCCCTACGGGAACACTGAAGCTTTCTTT. This sequence encodes CASSYSPYGNTEAFF. The gene calls are TRBV6-5 and TRBJ1-1, with no clear D. Trimming cost V 0 bases and J 1 base, with 9 bases left between them. Germline assignment: CDR1 MNHEY and CDR2 SVGAGI. The CDR3 is 15 residues long.

This clone was picked up one time. J is TRBJ2-1 and V is TRBV20-1; 11 nucleotides align to TRBD2. There are 15 residues in the CDR3. Germline values: CDR1 DFQATT, CDR2 SNEGSKA (reference sequence). The V gene end was trimmed by 3 bases and the J gene end by 6 bases; junction bases not matched to a gene: 7. CDR3 DNA sequence: TGCAGTGCTAGTGTACTAGCGGGAGTACGCAATGAGCAGTTCTTC. Amino acid sequence: CSASVLAGVRNEQFF.

This chain connects TRBV18 to TRBJ1-5; no definite D call. Germline CDR1 reads KGHSH; CDR2 reads LQKENI. This CDR3 contains 16 residues. Trimming shortened V by 2 bases and J by 3 bases, and 14 bases separated the two germline ends. The CDR3 is CASSPNPGLNNQPQHF. The CDR3 DNA reads as TGTGCCAGCTCACCAAACCCGGGCCTTAACAATCAGCCCCAGCATTTT.

The chain uses TRBV5-1 and TRBJ1-2, with 7 bases that match TRBD1. This CDR3 has 14 residues. The germline CDR1 and CDR2 sequences are SGHRS and YFSETQ. V lost 7 bases, J lost 4 bases, and 10 bases stayed unmatched. CDR3 DNA: TGCGCCAGCCCCCCCGACAGGGACTTCTATGGCTACACCTTC. This translates into CASPPDRDFYGYTF.

This clone was seen only a few times. The chain links TRBV27 to TRBJ1-1; the D gene is possibly TRBD1 (5 bases). Germline V gene sequence: CDR1 MNHEY, CDR2 SMNVEV (reference sequence). V dropped 3 bases and J dropped 2 bases, with 16 bases sitting between them. This CDR3 is built from 16 residues. The CDR3 DNA sequence: TGTGCCAGCAGTTTCAACACGGGAGGGGTCAACACTGAAGCTTTCTTT. This encodes CASSFNTGGVNTEAFF.

The chain employs TRBV13 and TRBJ2-2; 12 bases match TRBD2. V shed 3 bases, J shed 6 bases, and the junction held 8 bases outside the gene matches. CDR3 length: 17 amino acids. CDR1 PRHDT and CDR2 FYEKMQ come from the germline V gene (reference sequence). In DNA form, the CDR3 reads TGTGCCAGCAGCTTTGCTAGCGGGAGGGCCCTATCCGGGGAGCTGTTTTTT. Encoded protein: CASSFASGRALSGELFF.

The rearrangement links TRBV2 to TRBJ1-4; D is perhaps TRBD1 (6 bases). This CDR3 comprises 15 residues. V was cut by 3 bases and J by 8 bases, with 16 bases left in between. From germline, CDR1 is SNHLY and CDR2 FYNNEI. CDR3 residues: CASSEPGGRGEKLFF. CDR3 nucleotide sequence: TGTGCCAGCAGTGAGCCCGGGGGGCGTGGGGAAAAACTGTTTTTT.